Listed below are T cell receptor beta chains from one sample, sequenced in a study of tumor and adjacent non-tumor tissue in lung cancer. A single record per CDR3 protein comes from TCRdb applying MiXCR to the multiplex PCR reads. The data hold fewer than 100,000 distinct CDR3 sequences, with over 55% observed a single time. Sequencing was performed on lung tumor tissue. The receptors originated from a woman aged 40 to 50 with non-small cell lung cancer. The CDR3 runs from the conserved cysteine through the conserved F or W. The D gene is left open where the match is weak. Clone size is given for some rows only: seen once, a few or many times, or a class if the clone is expanded.

clone_size j_call d_call v_call cdr3_nt cdr3_aa
. TRBJ2-3 TRBD2 TRBV11-3 TGTGCCAGCAGCCTAGGTGCGATAGCGGGGGTCACCACAGATACGCAGTATTTT CASSLGAIAGVTTDTQYF
. TRBJ2-3 . TRBV7-9 TGTGCCAGCAGCTTAATTAGGTTCGCGGACGAACCACAAAGCACAGATACGCAGTATTTT CASSLIRFADEPQSTDTQYF
. TRBJ1-1 . TRBV6-2/TRBV6-3 TGTGCTAGCAGTTACGGGGGGGTCAGAATACAAGCTTTCTTT CASSYGGVRIQAFF
. TRBJ2-2 TRBD1 TRBV2 TGTGCCGGCAAGGGACAGGGGACGCGTATCGGGGAGCTATTTTTT CAGKGQGTRIGELFF
. TRBJ2-7 . TRBV6-1 TGTACCAGCCAGGAGTGGATTTACGAACAGTACTTC CTSQEWIYEQYF
few TRBJ1-3 . TRBV29-1 TGCAGCGCTGAAAGAGGGTCTGGAAACACCATATATTTT CSAERGSGNTIYF
. TRBJ1-2 . TRBV24-1 TGTGCCACCAGTGAGGGGACCCCAAGTGGCTACACCTTC CATSEGTPSGYTF
. TRBJ2-7 TRBD2 TRBV11-2 TGTGCCAGCAGCTTAAAGGGAAGCGGGGGTTCCTACGAGCAGGGCTTC CASSLKGSGGSYEQGF
many TRBJ1-1 . TRBV7-8 TGTGCCAGCAGCGGCCTACAGGTTCAAGCTTTCTTT CASSGLQVQAFF
once TRBJ2-2 . TRBV11-3 TGTGCCAGTAGCTTAGTCGGCCACGGGGAACTGTTTTTT CASSLVGHGELFF
many TRBJ2-1 . TRBV20-1 TGCAGTGCTAGAGAGGCTAGCGTCCATGAGCAGTTCTTC CSAREASVHEQFF
. TRBJ2-1 TRBD2 TRBV29-1 TGTAGCGTGGGAGGGGAAGCGGGAGGACCCGTCGACAATGAGCAGTTCTTC CSVGGEAGGPVDNEQFF
. TRBJ2-3 TRBD2 TRBV11-2 TGTACCAGCAACCAGACGGCGGGGGGACTCGGTAGCACAGATACGCAGTATTTT CTSNQTAGGLGSTDTQYF
few TRBJ2-2 . TRBV30 TGTGCCTGGAGTGGTGTCGGGGAGCTGTTTTTT CAWSGVGELFF
many TRBJ2-7 TRBD1 TRBV28 TGTGCCAGCAGTTCCCACGCCGGGACAGGTTCCTACGAGCAGTACTTC CASSSHAGTGSYEQYF
. TRBJ2-7 . TRBV7-9 TGTGCCAGCAGCTTTCGGAGCTACGAACAGCACTTC CASSFRSYEQHF
. TRBJ1-5 . TRBV5-1 TGCGTCAGCAGCCTGGGGGATCTCCCCAATCAGCCCCAGCATTTT CVSSLGDLPNQPQHF
. TRBJ2-3 . TRBV12-3/TRBV12-4 TGTGCTAGCAGTTCCTTCACAGATACGCACTATTTT CASSSFTDTHYF
. TRBJ2-3 TRBD2 TRBV20-1 TGCAGTGCTCCTGGACTAGCGGGGGCAGATACGCAGTATTTT CSAPGLAGADTQYF
many TRBJ2-1 . TRBV5-8 TGTGCCAGCAGCTTGGATCGACAGTGGTCCTACAATGAGCAGTTCTTC CASSLDRQWSYNEQFF
many TRBJ2-5 TRBD2 TRBV29-1 TGCAGCGTTGAGGGGCGGGAGGGCCGCTTGGGAGAGACCCAGTACTTC CSVEGREGRLGETQYF
few TRBJ2-1 . TRBV5-1 TGCGCCAGCAGCCCTCCCGGCCCTAACAATGAGCAGTTCTTC CASSPPGPNNEQFF
. TRBJ2-3 TRBD1 TRBV7-8 TGTGCCAGCATCTTAGTGTCGGGACAGGGTATAGATACGCGGTATTTT CASILVSGQGIDTRYF
. TRBJ2-1 . TRBV6-5 TGTGCCAGCTGTTACTCGGTGCTCGCACAAACCTATAATGAGCAGTTCTTC CASCYSVLAQTYNEQFF
. TRBJ2-5 . TRBV12-3/TRBV12-4 TGTGCCAACAATTTAGAAGGAGTTCAAGAGACCCAGTATTTC CANNLEGVQETQYF
. TRBJ2-7 TRBD1 TRBV6-6 TGTGCCAGCGATTATGAACAGGGGTCGGGAAAGCAGTACTTC CASDYEQGSGKQYF
many TRBJ2-7 TRBD2 TRBV4-2 TGTGCCAGCAGCCAAGATCAGGGCGGGGGTTACGAGCAGTACTTC CASSQDQGGGYEQYF
. TRBJ1-2 TRBD1 TRBV6-5 TGTGCCAGCAGTGGGGGGACAGCCCCCCTCGGTACCTCTAACTATGGCTACGCCTTC CASSGGTAPLGTSNYGYAF
. TRBJ2-2 . TRBV28 TGTGCCAGCAACCAGGGGAATACCGGGGAGCTGTATTTT CASNQGNTGELYF
medium-sized TRBJ2-2 TRBD1 TRBV11-2 TGTGCCAGCAGCCCCCGACAGGGATTCGGGGAGCTGTTTTTT CASSPRQGFGELFF
. TRBJ2-7 . TRBV6-1 TGTGCAAGCTGGGATAAGACAGTTGTGAACTTC CASWDKTVVNF
. TRBJ2-7 . TRBV5-1 TGCGCCAGCAGCTGGGGGGCCGGAGTTGGCAATGAGCAGTACTTC CASSWGAGVGNEQYF
. TRBJ2-3 . TRBV6-6 TGTGCCAGCTCGGGTAGGAAGACAGGTACGCAGTATTTT CASSGRKTGTQYF
. TRBJ2-1 TRBD2 TRBV14 TGTGCCAGCAGCCAAGCTACCGGGGGAGGGTACAATGAGCAGTTCTTC CASSQATGGGYNEQFF
many TRBJ1-3 . TRBV4-1 TGCGCCAGCAGCCAAGATCTAGGGGTCGGAAACACCATATATTTT CASSQDLGVGNTIYF
. TRBJ2-7 TRBD1 TRBV11-2 TGTGCCAGCAGCTTATCATCGACAGGGTTGTGTTCCTACGAGCAGTACTTC CASSLSSTGLCSYEQYF
. TRBJ2-5 TRBD1 TRBV11-2 TGTATCAGCACCAAATTCGGACAGGCACAAGAGACTCAGTACTTC CISTKFGQAQETQYF
medium-sized TRBJ2-3 . TRBV29-1 TGCAGCGGCGGAGGTCTGGGGGGCCAAGATACGCAGTATTTT CSGGGLGGQDTQYF
. TRBJ1-5 . TRBV10-2 TGCGTCAGCAGTGATGGCAGCAATCAGCCCCAGCATTTT CVSSDGSNQPQHF
. TRBJ2-3 . TRBV11-2 TGTGCCAGCAGCACTGCACTAGACCCCCGCACAGATACGAAGTATTTT CASSTALDPRTDTKYF
. TRBJ1-4 . TRBV11-2 TGTGCCAGCATCCTTCACGGCCAAGTGCAGGGCGAAAAACTGTTTTTT CASILHGQVQGEKLFF
. TRBJ1-5 . TRBV12-3/TRBV12-4 TGTGCCAGCATTTTCCTAGGCCTCAATGAGCCCAAGCATTTT CASIFLGLNEPKHF
. TRBJ1-2 . TRBV12-3/TRBV12-4 TGTGCCAGCAGTTCGAGGGCAGTAGGGCGGTATGGCCACACCTTC CASSSRAVGRYGHTF
once TRBJ1-2 . TRBV11-2 TGTGCCAGCACCATAGACCGACAAGGCTACACATTC CASTIDRQGYTF
. TRBJ2-7 TRBD2 TRBV4-2 TGTGGCAGCAGCCAAGCCTCGCGGGGGGTAACTTACGAGCAGTACTTC CGSSQASRGVTYEQYF
many TRBJ2-1 . TRBV10-3 TGTGCCATGGCTTTTGGCCCTTGGAATGAGCAGTTCTTC CAMAFGPWNEQFF